A single sample gave rise to the 5 T cell receptor beta chains below, sequenced in a study of T-cell reconstitution after alpha-beta-depleted transplantation in children (dated by TCRdb to about 2016). The library was produced with PCR. The sequencing machine was an Illumina HiSeq 2500. To normalize quantification of the TCRbeta repertoire, the TCR libraries were built with molecular barcoding that relied on unique molecular identifiers. TCRdb trimmed public reads at Q25 via fastp, called clones via MiXCR and kept in-frame beta chains. Each CDR3 protein appears once, grouped with its most common genes and DNA. This sample comprises approximately 590,000 distinct CDR3 sequences, roughly a tenth of them detected only once. 3.5% to 5% of the sample lies in the top ten. The material was PBMCs from the stem cell graft donor, obtained from the stem cell graft. The receptors derive from a human donor who donated a stem cell graft to a child with acute myeloid leukemia.

As regards this clonotype: Being one base from a much bigger clone, this may be a read error. The rearrangement uses TRBV28 and TRBJ2-5; 10 positions agree with TRBD2. The CDR3 runs to 13 residues. V dropped 7 bases and J dropped 3; count of bases not matched to a gene: 2. Per germline, CDR1 MDHEN and CDR2 SYDVKM. The DNA for the CDR3 is TGTGCCAGCACCGGACTAGCGGAAGAGACCCAGTACTTC. Protein sequence: CASTGLAEETQYF. Combining the CDR3 with reference TRBV28 and TRBJ2-5 gives the whole variable domain DVKVTQSSRYLVKRTGEKVFLECVQDMDHENMFWYRQDPGLGLRLIYFSYDVKMKEKGDIPEGYSVSREKKERFSLILESASTNQTSMYLCASTGLAEETQYFGPGTRLLVL.

Ten or more counts support this clonotype. The chain recombines TRBV5-1 with TRBJ2-1; the match to TRBD2 covers 8 bases. The V and J ends lost 0 bases and 2 bases, in that order; junction bases with no gene match: 4. Looked up from germline, CDR1 is SGHRS and CDR2 is YFSETQ. The CDR3 length is 16 residues. As DNA, the CDR3 is TGCGCCAGCAGCTTGGCCGCGGGAGGACCCTACAATGAGCAGTTCTTC. Protein sequence: CASSLAAGGPYNEQFF.

Many counts were recorded for this clonotype. The chain combines TRBV4-3 with TRBJ2-1; 8 bases are a match to TRBD2. V gave up 6 bases and J gave up 2 bases; unmatched junction bases: 9. CDR3 length: 16 residues. Germline lookup yields CDR1 LGHNA and CDR2 YSLEER. In nucleotides, the CDR3 is TGCGCCAGCAGACTCTCTCGGGGGGGAACCTACAATGAGCAGTTCTTC. Translation: CASRLSRGGTYNEQFF.

Ten or more counts support this clonotype. This chain connects TRBV12-3 or TRBV12-4 to TRBJ2-3; 11 nucleotides agree with TRBD2. The junction had 8 bases not matched to a gene; V was cut back by 2 bases and J by 1 base. This CDR3 is 18 amino acids long. The CDR3 nucleotides read TGTGCCAGCAGTTTAAGACTAGCGGGATCATCCCGCACAGATACGCAGTATTTT. Translated: CASSLRLAGSSRTDTQYF.

The CDR3 DNA sequence: TGTGCCAGCAGCTCGGGACAGGGGACGACCTTCTTTGGCTACACCTTC. It is translated as CASSSGQGTTFFGYTF. The genes are TRBV6-1 and TRBJ1-2; 10 bases align to TRBD1. J lost 7 bases, V lost 6 bases, and 14 bases had no gene match. The germline CDR1 and CDR2 sequences are MNHNS and SASEGT. CDR3 length: 16 residues.